One and the same sample provided the 14 T cell receptor beta chains below, sequenced in a study of control samples from healthy donors and cancer patients. The repertoire was sequenced with immunoSEQ multiplex PCR; TCRdb's copy has only in-frame clones and lacks some. The data show some 20,000 clones, with more than 80% seen just once and more than 30% held by the top ten. Sequenced material: PBMCs. These receptors were taken from a man aged 55 to 70 with head and neck cancer.

This clone appeared a single time. The chain couples TRBV24-1 to TRBJ2-1, with D hard to call. From germline, CDR1 is KGHDR and CDR2 SFDVKD. This CDR3 spans 13 amino acids. Trimming took 2 bases from V and 2 from J, leaving 3 bases between them. The CDR3 DNA follows: TGTGCCACCAGTGATTCCACCTACAATGAGCAGTTCTTC. This encodes CATSDSTYNEQFF.

CDR3 DNA sequence: TGTGCCTCGAGGGGGCTTAGCGACACCGGGGAGCTGTTTTTT. It translates to CASRGLSDTGELFF. The chain uses TRBV6-5 and TRBJ2-2, with 7 bases identical to TRBD1. Germline trimming cut 11 bases from V and 3 bases from J; bases unmatched to any gene: 9. The CDR3 consists of 14 residues. The V gene's germline CDR1 is MNHEY and CDR2 SVGAGI.

This rearrangement joins TRBV2 to TRBJ2-4; D tentatively fits TRBD1 or TRBD2 (7 bases each). Per the germline V gene, CDR1 is SNHLY and CDR2 is FYNNEI. The CDR3 spans 15 residues. V gave up 4 bases and J gave up 8 bases, with 18 bases separating them. The CDR3: CASSVTGQGGDIQYF. As DNA, the CDR3 is TGTGCCAGCAGTGTAACCGGGCAGGGGGGGGACATTCAGTACTTC.

This clone appeared a single time. Written as DNA, the CDR3 is TGCGCCAGCAGTAAGGTAGCGGGAGCAGCGAACGAGCAGTACTTC. Its translation is CASSKVAGAANEQYF. V gene TRBV4-1 combines with J gene TRBJ2-7; 9 bases match TRBD2. Trimming removed 6 bases from V and 5 bases from J; junction bases left unmatched: 11. This CDR3 region has 15 residues. The germline V gene encodes CDR1 MGHRA and CDR2 YSYEKL.

This CDR3 reads CASTFSQGSVRRNTEAFF. The CDR3 DNA sequence: TGTGCCAGTACCTTCTCCCAGGGATCTGTAAGGCGGAACACTGAAGCTTTCTTT. V and J are TRBV19 and TRBJ1-1; D is possibly TRBD1 (5 bases). V dropped 7 bases and J dropped 1 base, with 25 bases sitting between them. CDR3 length: 18 residues. Germline V CDR1 and CDR2: LNHDA, SQIVND (reference sequence).

CDR3 sequence reads: CSASRAGGFEQFF. CDR3 bases: TGCAGTGCTAGTCGAGCGGGAGGCTTTGAGCAGTTCTTC. This rearrangement joins TRBV20-1 to TRBJ2-1, with TRBD2 identical over 9 bases. Germline assignment: CDR1 DFQATT and CDR2 SNEGSKA (reference sequence). This CDR3 contains 13 residues. V lost 3 bases, J lost 9 bases, and 6 bases stayed unmatched.

The rearrangement joins TRBV27 to TRBJ2-1; 7 nucleotides line up with TRBD2. With 3 bases clipped from V and 7 bases from J, the junction kept 12 bases outside the gene matches. This CDR3 region has 16 residues. The germline CDR1 and CDR2 sequences are MNHEY and SMNVEV (reference sequence). The CDR3 loop is CASSFGASLGGNEQFF. CDR3 bases: TGTGCCAGCAGTTTTGGCGCTAGTCTGGGGGGGAATGAGCAGTTCTTC.

V gene TRBV18 combines with J gene TRBJ2-7; the match to TRBD2 covers 14 bases. Per the germline V gene, CDR1 is KGHSH and CDR2 is LQKENI. With V trimmed by 3 bases and J by 2 bases, 9 bases remained unmatched. CDR3 length equals 18 residues. This chain's CDR3 is CASSPGGLAGENAYEQYF. Written as DNA, the CDR3 is TGTGCCAGCTCACCGGGGGGACTAGCGGGAGAAAACGCCTACGAGCAGTACTTC.

This rearrangement joins TRBV4-1 to TRBJ2-5; tentatively, D is TRBD1 (6 bases). Germline CDR1 reads MGHRA; CDR2 reads YSYEKL. CDR3 size: 18 residues. V dropped 0 bases and J dropped 1 base, with 18 bases sitting between them. The CDR3 spells CASSQDRIAGTPQETQYF. The CDR3 DNA is TGCGCCAGCAGCCAAGATCGCATCGCCGGGACACCCCAAGAGACCCAGTACTTC.

This clone was seen a few times. The V call is TRBV7-2, the J call TRBJ2-5; D ambiguous. The CDR3 is made up of 13 amino acids. Germline assignment: CDR1 SGHTA and CDR2 FQGNSA. The V gene lost 2 bases and the J gene lost 5 bases, with 9 bases spanning the gap. The CDR3 is CASSLSLGETQYF. The CDR3 DNA is TGTGCCAGCAGCTTATCCTTAGGGGAGACCCAGTACTTC.

The chain has TRBV27 and TRBJ1-2; D gene ambiguous. The CDR3 has 13 amino acids. Germline V gene data show CDR1 as MNHEY and CDR2 as SMNVEV (reference sequence). V lost 6 bases to trimming and J lost 8 bases, with 16 bases between them. DNA of the CDR3: TGTGCCAGCAGAAATCACGAGGCAGACGGCTACACCTTC. Translating it yields CASRNHEADGYTF.

The table lists this clone with a count of one. The CDR3 here is CASSFSNSPLHF. The CDR3 DNA reads as TGTGCCAGCAGCTTTTCTAATTCACCCCTCCACTTT. The chain joins TRBV5-8 to TRBJ1-6; D uncertain. Germline V gene lookup returns CDR1 SGHTS and CDR2 YDEGEE. The V gene lost 2 bases and the J gene lost 6 bases, with 3 bases spanning the gap. The CDR3 totals 12 residues.

V usage is TRBV6-2 or TRBV6-3 and J usage is TRBJ2-7; 11 bases are a match to TRBD2. Germline lookup yields CDR1 MNHEY and CDR2 SVGEGT. The CDR3 is 15 residues long. Trimming took 1 base from V and 6 from J; bases not matched to a gene: 5. This chain's CDR3 is CASSYLTSGMSEQYV. In DNA form, the CDR3 reads TGTGCCAGCAGTTACTTGACTAGCGGGATGTCCGAGCAGTACGTC.

V usage is TRBV7-2 and J usage is TRBJ2-1, with 10 nucleotides matching TRBD2. The trim removed 3 bases at V and 15 bases at J, leaving 14 bases unmatched. Germline V gives CDR1 SGHTA, CDR2 FQGNSA. The CDR3 is made up of 15 amino acids. CDR3 amino acids: CASSFTLGPSGSRFF. For the CDR3, the DNA is TGTGCCAGCAGCTTCACCCTCGGGCCTAGCGGGAGTAGGTTCTTC. The complete variable domain, with remaining parts taken from reference TRBV7-2 and TRBJ2-1, reads GAGVSQSPSNKVTEKGKDVELRCDPISGHTALYWYRQSLGQGLEFLIYFQGNSAPDKSGLPSDRFSAERTGGSVSTLTIQRTQQEDSAVYLCASSFTLGPSGSRFFGPGTRLTVL.